This record concerns one TCR beta chain sequence. No antigen is known for it. The junction and the germline gene differ at one end; a read error may be behind it. This CDR3 comprises 15 residues. Germline assignment: CDR1 SGHVS and CDR2 FQNEAQ. TCRdb fed the reads into MiXCR, producing one record per CDR3 protein. This table holds about 890,000 distinct CDR3 sequences, around 32% found once. The sample comes from a study of T cell repertoires in cytomegalovirus infection. Study-level information: The authors used CMV epitopes that were HLA-C-restricted (recently identified) and HLA-B-restricted (well studied). Study-level findings and limits: The study found HLA-C-restricted CMV-specific TCR beta clonotypes dominating the ex vivo response.

The receptor was isolated from a human donor in good health (CMV status not recorded). Some clones in this sample may be carry-over from other donors' samples. This chain joins TRBV7-8 and TRBJ1-5; the D is unclear. This specimen consisted of cultured CD8+ T cells from PBMCs, obtained from culture after CMV antigen stimulation. In DNA form, the CDR3 reads TGTGCCAGCAGCCCTACAGCTAATAGCAGTCAGCCCCAGCATTTT. Its translation is CASSPTANSSQPQHF.